These 17 T cell receptor beta chains originate from one sample sequenced in a study of cytomegalovirus exposure and HLA in healthy donors. Sequencing used immunoSEQ multiplex PCR; TCRdb keeps in-frame clones, though not all of them. The table records more than 95,000 clones, 95% to 97% of them present only once. Sequenced input: PBMCs. These TCRs come from a man younger than 35 in good health and CMV-seronegative.

The chain recombines TRBV6-1 with TRBJ1-4; D perhaps matches TRBD1 (5 bases). The CDR3 runs to 18 residues. Germline loops: CDR1 MNHNS, CDR2 SASEGT. V was pared by 2 bases and J by 3 bases, with 19 bases between. DNA for the CDR3: TGTGCCAGCAGTGAACTGGACACGGCGGAACGGGCTAATGAAAAACTGTTTTTT. Amino acid sequence: CASSELDTAERANEKLFF.

The chain is built from TRBV25-1 and TRBJ2-5; D is perhaps TRBD2 (5 bases). CDR3 size: 17 residues. V lost 3 bases, J lost 1 base, and 18 bases lay in between. Looked up from germline, CDR1 is MGHDK and CDR2 is SYGVNS. The CDR3 is CASSDPSAVGPQETQYF. The CDR3 DNA reads as TGTGCCAGCAGTGATCCTTCAGCGGTCGGACCCCAAGAGACCCAGTACTTC.

The chain joins TRBV6-1 to TRBJ1-2, with D possibly being TRBD1 (5 bases). Germline V gene data show CDR1 as MNHNS and CDR2 as SASEGT. The CDR3 sequence is 15 residues long. Trimming stripped 2 bases from V and 4 bases from J, with 14 bases between. In DNA form, the CDR3 reads TGTGCCAGCAGTGAATTCATAGGGGAAGGCTATGGCTACACCTTC. Translating it yields CASSEFIGEGYGYTF.

CDR3 protein: CASSIEGARNQPQHF. In DNA form, the CDR3 reads TGTGCCAGTAGTATCGAGGGGGCGCGAAATCAGCCCCAGCATTTT. The V and J genes are TRBV19 and TRBJ1-5, with TRBD1 matching over 7 bases. Trimming cost V 3 bases and J 4 bases; bases outside gene matches: 6. The CDR3 runs 15 residues. Germline assignment: CDR1 LNHDA and CDR2 SQIVND (reference sequence). The full variable domain, in which reference TRBV19 and TRBJ1-5 provide the parts outside the CDR3, is DGGITQSPKYLFRKEGQNVTLSCEQNLNHDAMYWYRQDPGQGLRLIYYSQIVNDFQKGDIAEGYSVSREKKESFPLTVTSAQKNPTAFYLCASSIEGARNQPQHFGDGTRLSIL.

The rearrangement uses TRBV9 and TRBJ2-2; possible D gene TRBD2, 6 bases. In germline, CDR1 is SGDLS, CDR2 YYNGEE. The CDR3 length is 15 residues. V shed 2 bases and J shed 6 bases, with 14 bases lying between them. The CDR3 sequence is CASSVKRASAGELFF. The CDR3 DNA reads TGTGCCAGCAGCGTTAAGCGGGCCTCCGCCGGGGAGCTGTTTTTT.

The genes are TRBV6-6 and TRBJ1-5; the D is unclear. V gave up 2 bases and J gave up 6 bases, with 5 bases separating them. This CDR3 is built from 12 residues. The V gene's germline CDR1 is MNHNY and CDR2 SVGAGI (reference sequence). The DNA for the CDR3 is TGTGCCAGCAGTTACGGCGGTCAGCCCCAGCATTTT. Its protein is CASSYGGQPQHF.

V usage is TRBV9 and J usage is TRBJ2-5; 12 bases map to TRBD2. CDR1 SGDLS and CDR2 YYNGEE come from the germline V gene. CDR3 size: 16 residues. V shed 3 bases, J shed 5 bases, and the junction held 8 bases outside the gene matches. The DNA for the CDR3 is TGTGCCAGCAGCGGGCGACTAGCGGGAGATGAGGAGACCCAGTACTTC. Translated: CASSGRLAGDEETQYF.

This rearrangement joins TRBV7-2 to TRBJ2-3; TRBD2 aligns across 7 bases. The V gene's germline CDR1 is SGHTA and CDR2 FQGNSA. V was clipped by 5 bases and J by 8 bases; unmatched bases: 7. The CDR3 spans 13 residues. The DNA for the CDR3 is TGTGCCAGCAGCCTAGGACTAGATGGTACGCAGTATTTT. Translation gives CASSLGLDGTQYF.

The chain joins TRBV4-2 to TRBJ2-6; D is uncertain. This CDR3 spans 15 amino acids. Germline CDR1 reads LGHNA; CDR2 reads YNFKEQ. Deletions cut 0 bases from V and 9 bases from J, with 12 bases between. As DNA, the CDR3 is TGTGCCAGCAGCCAAGACGTTCGTGCGAGCAACGTCCTGACTTTC. It codes for CASSQDVRASNVLTF.

This sequence joins TRBV6-5 and TRBJ1-6; no clear D gene. CDR1 and CDR2 from the germline V gene are MNHEY and SVGAGI. V was shortened by 10 bases and J by 9 bases, with 19 bases between the two germline ends. The CDR3 loop spans 14 amino acids. The CDR3 is CATRPTFGSSPLHF. The CDR3 DNA reads TGTGCCACCCGTCCGACCTTTGGGAGTTCACCCCTCCACTTT.

This clone is a singleton in its sample. This chain links TRBV28 with TRBJ1-5; the D is unclear. The CDR3 spans 16 residues. With 5 bases removed from V and 0 bases from J, the gap between germline ends came to 14 bases. Germline loops: CDR1 MDHEN, CDR2 SYDVKM. The CDR3 reads CASSTRTAYSNQPQHF. CDR3 nucleotide sequence: TGTGCCAGCAGTACTAGGACGGCTTATAGCAATCAGCCCCAGCATTTT.

This clone was recorded only once. V is TRBV5-1 and J is TRBJ2-1; 10 bases match TRBD2. The CDR3 has 17 amino acids. Germline V gene data show CDR1 as SGHRS and CDR2 as YFSETQ. Trimming took 4 bases from V and 7 from J; bases not matched to a gene: 14. CDR3 in DNA: TGCGCCAGCAGCCTCGAAAACTTCCAGCGGGAGGGAAATGAGCAGTTCTTC. Protein: CASSLENFQREGNEQFF.

In DNA form, the CDR3 reads TGTGCCACCAGCAGAGGACAGGGTCTATACGAGCAGTACTTC. Translating it yields CATSRGQGLYEQYF. This chain joins TRBV15 and TRBJ2-7; 7 bases align to TRBD1. Germline assignment: CDR1 LNHNV and CDR2 YYDKDF (reference sequence). This CDR3 contains 14 residues. V dropped 1 base and J dropped 4; count of bases not matched to a gene: 4.

In DNA form, the CDR3 reads TGTGCCAGCGGGCCAGGGCTTTCTGGAAACACCATATATTTT. This gives the protein CASGPGLSGNTIYF. This chain joins TRBV27 and TRBJ1-3; possibly TRBD1 for D (5 bases). The V end lost 8 bases, the J end lost 1 base, and 12 bases lay between the germline ends. The CDR3 consists of 14 residues. Germline CDR1 MNHEY, CDR2 SMNVEV (reference sequence).

In DNA, the CDR3 is TGTGCCAGCGGCCGGGACAGGGACTTTCAGCCCCAGCATTTT. Translation: CASGRDRDFQPQHF. The chain carries TRBV6-6 and TRBJ1-5; 9 positions agree with TRBD1. The CDR3 is 14 amino acids. Germline V CDR1 and CDR2: MNHNY, SVGAGI (reference sequence). Trimming cost V 8 bases and J 6 bases; bases outside gene matches: 8.

This rearrangement joins TRBV6-5 to TRBJ2-7, with TRBD2 matching 9 bases. Germline lookup yields CDR1 MNHEY and CDR2 SVGAGI. V was pared by 2 bases and J by 7 bases, with 12 bases of the junction left unmatched. This CDR3 is 16 amino acids long. The CDR3 sequence: CASSYDLAGPPGEQYF. As DNA, the CDR3 is TGTGCCAGCAGTTACGATCTAGCGGGACCTCCCGGTGAGCAGTACTTC.

As DNA, the CDR3 is TGTGCCAGCAGCTTACGGCTAGCAGGAGAGACCCAGTACTTC. It translates to CASSLRLAGETQYF. This chain uses TRBV7-2 with TRBJ2-5, with D possibly TRBD2 on 5 matching bases. This CDR3 has 14 amino acids. V lost 2 bases to trimming and J lost 4 bases, with 11 bases between them. The V gene's germline CDR1 is SGHTA and CDR2 FQGNSA.